These 16 T cell receptor beta chains were sequenced from one sample in a study of OX40 agonist ivuxolimab in advanced cancers. Sequencing was performed with immunoSEQ multiplex PCR; in TCRdb, only in-frame clones are kept and a portion is missing. The table includes 75,000 to 100,000 clones, 90% to 95% detected once. This specimen consisted of CD4+ or CD8+ T cells sorted from blood, obtained in a trial of the OX40 agonist ivuxolimab. The receptor set was obtained from an adult with an advanced solid tumor such as melanoma, head and neck, liver or kidney cancer.

The chain uses TRBV5-1 and TRBJ1-3, with TRBD1 identical over 7 bases. The V segment lost 2 bases and the J segment 4 bases; nucleotides outside the gene matches: 3. The length of the CDR3 is 14 residues. Germline CDR1 is SGHRS and CDR2 is YFSETQ. For the CDR3, the DNA is TGCGCCAGCAGCTTACAGGGGACAGGAAACACCATATATTTT. Its protein is CASSLQGTGNTIYF.

The chain links TRBV7-2 to TRBJ2-7, with 11 bases fitting TRBD2. V lost 5 bases and J lost 0; bases outside the gene matches: 6. Germline CDR1 is SGHTA and CDR2 is FQGNSA. The CDR3 extends over 16 amino acids. This CDR3 reads CASSPGTSGNSYEQYF. In DNA form, the CDR3 reads TGTGCCAGCAGCCCCGGGACTAGCGGTAACTCCTACGAGCAGTACTTC. Variable domain in full (rest from reference TRBV7-2 and TRBJ2-7): GAGVSQSPSNKVTEKGKDVELRCDPISGHTALYWYRQSLGQGLEFLIYFQGNSAPDKSGLPSDRFSAERTGGSVSTLTIQRTQQEDSAVYLCASSPGTSGNSYEQYFGPGTRLTVT.

This sequence joins TRBV6-5 and TRBJ1-4; a weak D match, TRBD1 (5 bases). Germline CDR1 and CDR2: MNHEY and SVGAGI. The V and J ends lost 7 bases and 8 bases respectively, with 17 bases between them. There are 14 residues in the CDR3. Written as DNA, the CDR3 is TGTGCCAGCACGGAGGGCAGGGTACGAGAAAAACTGTTTTTT. The encoded protein is CASTEGRVREKLFF.

This chain connects TRBV29-1 to TRBJ2-5; TRBD1 matches at 8 bases. The end of the DNA aligns better with TRBJ2-7, so the J call may be wrong. Germline V gives CDR1 SQVTM, CDR2 ANQGSEA. This CDR3 spans 13 amino acids. The CDR3 DNA is TGCAGCGTATTTCAGGGGGCTTCTTCCGAGCAGTACTTC. It is translated as CSVFQGASSEQYF.

This sequence joins TRBV7-2 and TRBJ2-1; 10 positions agree with TRBD2. Germline values: CDR1 SGHTA, CDR2 FQGNSA. This CDR3 spans 16 amino acids. The ends lost 5 bases at V and 4 bases at J; junction bases unmatched: 8. The CDR3 coding sequence is TGTGCCAGCAGCAGAGGCGGTAGCGGGAGGTACAATGAGCAGTTCTTC. It is translated as CASSRGGSGRYNEQFF.

The chain recombines TRBV6-5 with TRBJ1-5; D is possibly TRBD1 (6 bases). V gave up 5 bases and J gave up 5 bases, with 7 bases separating them. Looked up from germline, CDR1 is MNHEY and CDR2 is SVGAGI. This CDR3 comprises 12 residues. The CDR3 bases are TGTGCCAGCAGTAACAGGGATCAGCCCCAGCATTTT. Its protein is CASSNRDQPQHF.

The V and J genes are TRBV19 and TRBJ2-3, with unresolved D. From germline, CDR1 is LNHDA and CDR2 SQIVND (reference sequence). The V and J ends lost 3 bases and 0 bases respectively, with 7 bases between them. CDR3 length equals 14 residues. CDR3: CASSIASSTDTQYF. Written as DNA, the CDR3 is TGTGCCAGTAGTATTGCGTCAAGCACAGATACGCAGTATTTT.

The chain links TRBV5-1 to TRBJ2-3; tentative D call: TRBD2 (6 bases). The V gene lost 3 bases and the J gene lost 0 bases, with 8 bases spanning the gap. The CDR3 length is 14 residues. CDR1 and CDR2 from the germline V gene are SGHRS and YFSETQ. The CDR3 sequence is CASSSGGSTDTQYF. In DNA form, the CDR3 reads TGCGCCAGCAGCTCTGGAGGGAGCACAGATACGCAGTATTTT.

The chain couples TRBV2 to TRBJ2-2; TRBD2 might be the D (6 bases). Germline CDR1 is SNHLY and CDR2 is FYNNEI. CDR3 size: 17 residues. Trimming removed 6 bases from V and 2 bases from J, with 19 bases in between. The CDR3 is CASSPPASALNTGELFF. The CDR3 DNA reads TGTGCCAGCAGCCCCCCGGCTAGCGCCCTTAACACCGGGGAGCTGTTTTTT.

The rearrangement joins TRBV9 to TRBJ2-7; D may match TRBD1 or TRBD2 (5 bases each). The CDR3 runs to 16 residues. Germline lookup yields CDR1 SGDLS and CDR2 YYNGEE. Deletions cut 4 bases from V and 3 bases from J, with 20 bases between. CDR3 nucleotide sequence: TGTGCCAGCAGCCCCTCCCTCCGGGACGGAGTCTACGAGCAGTACTTC. Amino acids: CASSPSLRDGVYEQYF.

The CDR3 bases are TGTGCCAGTAGTGGAGACAGGAGTCAGCCCCAGCATTTT. Translation gives CASSGDRSQPQHF. The V call is TRBV19, the J call TRBJ1-5; D possibly corresponds to TRBD1 (6 bases). Germline V lookup: CDR1 LNHDA, CDR2 SQIVND (reference sequence). Trimming stripped 5 bases from V and 6 bases from J, with 11 bases between. The CDR3 consists of 13 residues.

V gene TRBV7-8 combines with J gene TRBJ2-3, with 8 positions matching TRBD1. With 5 bases clipped from V and 0 bases from J, the junction kept 4 bases outside the gene matches. Per germline, CDR1 SGHVS and CDR2 FQNEAQ. The length of the CDR3 is 15 residues. The CDR3: CASSSRDRSTDTQYF. CDR3 bases: TGTGCCAGCAGCAGCCGGGACAGGAGCACAGATACGCAGTATTTT.

This chain links TRBV5-5 with TRBJ2-1; TRBD2 is a possible D gene (6 bases). CDR1 SGHKS and CDR2 YYEKEE come from the germline V gene (reference sequence). The CDR3 is made up of 15 amino acids. V was shortened by 0 bases and J by 4 bases, with 11 bases between the two germline ends. This CDR3 reads CASSLALGLYNEQFF. DNA for the CDR3: TGTGCCAGCAGCTTGGCGCTGGGACTTTACAATGAGCAGTTCTTC.

The sample holds one count of this clone. The rearrangement joins TRBV19 to TRBJ2-7; tentatively, D is TRBD1 (7 bases). The CDR3 totals 15 residues. From germline, CDR1 is LNHDA and CDR2 SQIVND (reference sequence). V lost 1 base, J lost 5 bases, and 15 bases lay in between. This CDR3 reads CASSIGLQGRNEQYF. The CDR3, as DNA: TGTGCCAGTAGTATAGGGCTACAGGGGAGGAACGAGCAGTACTTC.

The rearrangement uses TRBV11-3 and TRBJ2-1; the match to TRBD2 covers 10 bases. Germline CDR1 reads SGHNT; CDR2 reads YENEEA. With 5 bases clipped from V and 4 bases from J, the junction kept 5 bases outside the gene matches. The CDR3 runs 15 residues. The CDR3 region has the DNA TGTGCCAGCAGCCGGACTAGCGGACCTTACAATGAGCAGTTCTTC. It translates to CASSRTSGPYNEQFF. Looking up the rest from reference TRBV11-3 and TRBJ2-1 gives the full variable domain: EAGVVQSPRYKIIEKKQPVAFWCNPISGHNTLYWYLQNLGQGPELLIRYENEEAVDDSQLPKDRFSAERLKGVDSTLKIQPAELGDSAVYLCASSRTSGPYNEQFFGPGTRLTVL.

The chain recombines TRBV2 with TRBJ2-7, with unresolved D. This CDR3 has 13 residues. V was clipped by 6 bases and J by 1 base, with 10 bases between them. Germline V lookup: CDR1 SNHLY, CDR2 FYNNEI. The CDR3 region is CASRLASSYEQYF. CDR3 in DNA: TGTGCCAGCAGGCTGGCTTCGTCCTACGAGCAGTACTTC.